This T cell receptor beta chain was profiled in a study of shared clonotypes between healthy human individuals. Study-level points and caveats: In having few donors, the study represented limited genetic and exposure-history diversity. Rarefaction analysis demonstrated incomplete sorted-subset sequencing notwithstanding large depth. The four-donor shared clonotypes exceeded non-shared clonotypes in generation probability, with non-shared ones scoring lower.

From CD4+ cells came CD45RA+ naive and CD45RA-negative memory subsets. Only a few counts were recorded for this clone. Its antigen is not identified. The method was immunoSEQ multiplex PCR; TCRdb's version includes in-frame clones alone and lacks a portion of them. The table has about 980,000 clones, 70% to 85% seen once; the top ten hold approximately 1.5%. The sequencing sample was made of memory CD4+ T cells sorted from blood. Subset here: CD45RA-negative fraction. The clonotype originates from a man between 18 and 29 years old in good health.

This CDR3 reads CASSRQHQETQYF. CDR3 nucleotide sequence: TGTGCCAGCAGCCGACAGCACCAAGAGACCCAGTACTTC. The rearrangement uses TRBV5-8 and TRBJ2-5, with D possibly TRBD1 on 5 matching bases. Trimming removed 4 bases at V and 0 bases at J, with 7 bases between. CDR1 SGHTS and CDR2 YDEGEE come from the germline V gene. CDR3 length equals 13 residues.